This entry features one T cell receptor (beta chain) sequence. This sample stems from a study of T cells in localized non-small cell lung cancer. This CDR3 comprises 14 residues. Germline values: CDR1 SGHTS, CDR2 YDEGEE. With 1 base clipped from V and 2 bases from J, the junction kept 1 base outside the gene matches. Measured with immunoSEQ multiplex PCR; TCRdb has only the in-frame clones, and not every one. The data hold under 60,000 clones, with 70% to 90% observed a single time. The sequence came from a male donor at least 60 years old with stage III squamous cell lung carcinoma. The input for sequencing was peripheral blood, taken before any cancer treatment. V gene TRBV5-8 combines with J gene TRBJ2-5, with TRBD2 identical over 8 bases. The CDR3: CASSLTSGQETQYF. CDR3 in DNA: TGTGCCAGCAGCTTGACTAGCGGACAAGAGACCCAGTACTTC.